This T cell receptor beta chain emerged from a study of T-cell memory formation after mild COVID-19. Points from the study as a whole: Among clones contracting day 15 to 85, CD4/CD8 was balanced, whereas later expanders leaned CD4+. SARS-CoV-2 specificity was not confirmed for second-wave clones peaking on day 37.

As regards this clonotype: Its antigen is unidentified.

V lost 2 bases and J lost 1, with 9 bases in between. The CDR3 spans 14 residues. Per germline, CDR1 SGHRS and CDR2 YFSETQ. Via MiXCR, TCRdb re-called the 5' RACE reads, giving one row per CDR3 protein. The sample records over 150,000 distinct CDR3 sequences, under 15% being singletons. This sequence originates from a man aged 18 to 35 who had mild COVID-19 (a few samples of this study predate the infection). Cell type and time point are not known. The rearrangement joins TRBV5-1 to TRBJ1-1; unclear D gene. Sequenced: PBMCs or a T cell subset sorted from them (not recorded which). The chain's CDR3 is CASSLGWTNTEAFF. The CDR3 nucleotides are TGCGCCAGCAGCTTAGGGTGGACGAACACTGAAGCTTTCTTT.